One and the same sample provided the 10 T cell receptor beta chains below, sequenced in a study of blood T cells in healthy people across ages. A sample-barcoded 5' primer and a J-beta primer mix were used in a second PCR of about 7 to 12 cycles. TCRdb used MiXCR to reprocess the 5' RACE reads, holding one entry per CDR3 protein. The sample has roughly 790,000 distinct CDR3 sequences; 35% to 45% are singletons. Sequenced input: blood. The receptors come from a woman aged 60-70 years in good health.

V is TRBV7-3 and J is TRBJ2-3; D remains unclear. V lost 2 bases to trimming and J lost 6 bases, with 12 bases between them. CDR3 length: 14 amino acids. Germline assignment: CDR1 SGHTA and CDR2 FQGTGA. The CDR3 region has the DNA TGTGCCAGCAGCTTAGGTGACCACGCGGATACGCAGTATTTT. Its translation: CASSLGDHADTQYF. Together with reference TRBV7-3 and TRBJ2-3, the CDR3 gives the full variable domain: GAGVSQTPSNKVTEKGKYVELRCDPISGHTALYWYRQSLGQGPEFLIYFQGTGAADDSGLPNDRFFAVRPEGSVSTLKIQRTERGDSAVYLCASSLGDHADTQYFGPGTRLTVL.

The chain joins TRBV27 to TRBJ2-5; no clear D gene. The tail of the sequence fits TRBJ2-7 better, so the J call may be wrong. The CDR3 sequence is 13 residues long. In germline, CDR1 is MNHEY, CDR2 SMNVEV (reference sequence). The chain's CDR3 is CASRYTPGPEQYF. CDR3 nucleotides: TGTGCCAGCAGGTATACACCAGGCCCCGAGCAGTACTTC.

The genes are TRBV25-1 and TRBJ2-1, with D maybe TRBD2 (6 bases). Germline V gene data show CDR1 as MGHDK and CDR2 as SYGVNS. V was clipped by 4 bases and J by 9 bases, with 16 bases between them. The CDR3 runs 14 residues. CDR3 protein: CASSAFKAGTEQFF. The CDR3, as DNA: TGTGCCAGCAGTGCCTTTAAGGCGGGGACTGAGCAGTTCTTC.

This clonotype was counted many times. The rearrangement joins TRBV5-5 to TRBJ2-3, with 7 bases fitting TRBD1. V dropped 4 bases and J dropped 4; count of bases not matched to a gene: 6. CDR3 size: 14 residues. CDR1 and CDR2 from the germline V gene are SGHKS and YYEKEE (reference sequence). CDR3 protein: CASSGTGQPDTQYF. The CDR3 DNA sequence: TGTGCCAGCAGCGGAACGGGACAGCCAGATACGCAGTATTTT. The full variable domain, completed using reference TRBV5-5 and TRBJ2-3, is DAGVTQSPTHLIKTRGQQVTLRCSPISGHKSVSWYQQVLGQGPQFIFQYYEKEERGRGNFPDRFSARQFPNYSSELNVNALLLGDSALYLCASSGTGQPDTQYFGPGTRLTVL.

This clonotype was counted between two and nine times. The chain carries TRBV20-1 and TRBJ2-3, with 7 bases matching TRBD2. Germline V gene data show CDR1 as DFQATT and CDR2 as SNEGSKA (reference sequence). The CDR3 covers 12 residues. With V trimmed by 3 bases and J by 5 bases, 2 bases remained unmatched. CDR3 protein: CSASPSGDTQYF. The CDR3 coding sequence is TGCAGTGCTAGCCCTAGCGGAGATACGCAGTATTTT.

As to this clonotype: A much bigger clone sits one base away, suggesting this may be a read error. This sequence joins TRBV9 and TRBJ2-1, with a tentative D call TRBD2 (7 bases). Looked up from germline, CDR1 is SGDLS and CDR2 is YYNGEE. The CDR3 covers 15 residues. The V gene lost 3 bases and the J gene lost 5 bases, with 15 bases spanning the gap. CDR3 residues: CASSAAGDINNEQFF. CDR3 sequence (DNA): TGTGCCAGCAGCGCCGCGGGGGACATCAACAATGAGCAGTTCTTC.

The chain is built from TRBV28 and TRBJ2-5, with D hard to call. The CDR3 covers 14 residues. From germline, CDR1 is MDHEN and CDR2 SYDVKM. V was cut by 5 bases and J by 0 bases, with 10 bases left in between. CDR3 DNA: TGTGCCAGCAGTACCCTTGGGTACCAAGAGACCCAGTACTTC. It encodes CASSTLGYQETQYF.

Turning to this clonotype: One end of the junction is discordant with germline, which a read error may explain. The chain joins TRBV7-3 to TRBJ2-3, with D perhaps matching TRBD2 (5 bases). The CDR3 runs 14 residues. CDR1 and CDR2 from the germline V gene are SGHTA and FQGTGA. The CDR3 DNA sequence: TGTGCCAGCAGCATAACGAGGGGCACAGATACGCAGTATTTT. Protein sequence: CASSITRGTDTQYF.

Note on this clonotype: A single base separates this from a much larger clone, so it may be a read error. The CDR3 coding sequence is TGCGCCAGCAGCCAAGTTAGACAGGGAGAGACCCAGTACTTC. This sequence encodes CASSQVRQGETQYF. The chain joins TRBV4-1 to TRBJ2-5; 7 positions match TRBD1. After removal of 1 base from V and 4 bases from J, the junction contained 3 bases not matched to a gene. Per germline, CDR1 MGHRA and CDR2 YSYEKL. The CDR3 spans 14 residues.

This clonotype came up once. The chain couples TRBV7-2 to TRBJ1-6, with 10 bases identical to TRBD1. Germline V gives CDR1 SGHTA, CDR2 FQGNSA. With 5 bases clipped from V and 8 bases from J, the junction kept 3 bases outside the gene matches. This CDR3 comprises 14 residues. The CDR3 spells CASSRQGADSPLHF. The DNA of the CDR3 is TGTGCCAGCAGCAGACAGGGGGCAGATTCACCCCTCCACTTT.